This TCR beta chain appears in the sequencing data of a study of PD-L1 blockade in urothelial cancer (dated by TCRdb to about 2017). Background for the entire study: All patients started therapy around 2014 and received atezolizumab 1,200 mg intravenously every 3 weeks. Blood samples were analyzed at two time points: 3 weeks after treatment start (second dose) and 6 weeks after treatment start. An ECOG performance status of 0 or 1 was recorded for the patients, and 0 to 3 prior chemotherapy regimens had been received by the patients. Durable clinical benefit was defined as a progression-free survival longer than 6 months, and TCR features were additionally tested against progression-free survival and overall survival. Fewer than ten patients reached durable clinical benefit, while about 19 patients did not. TCR sequencing covered pretreatment tumor samples and matched, serially collected peripheral blood taken before and after atezolizumab treatment. In the same patients who had TCR sequencing, pretreatment tumors also underwent whole exome sequencing and RNA sequencing. About 85% of the roughly 29 patients were males with bladder-origin urothelial cancer, and about 60% of the roughly 30 reported a prior smoking history. An exploratory multi-omic analysis was conducted of the somatic, immune and clinical correlates of response to PD-L1 blockade with atezolizumab in urothelial cancer. Approximately 30 patients had pretreatment blood TCR-seq, around 25 had at least one posttreatment blood collection, and around 25 had tumor TCR-seq. Blood samples yielded a median of 141,255 T cells and more than 80,000 unique TCRs, with median clonality approximately 0.08. Results and caveats for the whole study, not just this receptor: Improved progression-free and overall survival was found to be associated with pretreatment peripheral blood TCR clonality below the median. At 3 weeks after the start of treatment, tumor-associated TCR clones in peripheral blood had expanded more in patients with durable benefit (n ≈ 23, p = 0.022). Because the sample size was small (n ≈ 27) and many of the analyses were exploratory, the results are meant to be hypothesis-generating.

According to the germline V gene, CDR1 reads SGHDN and CDR2 reads FVKESK. After removal of 5 bases from V and 4 bases from J, the junction retains 3 bases not matched to a gene. The CDR3 contains 14 residues, cysteine and phenylalanine counted. Only the CDR3 portion is preserved as DNA: 42 bases, with reading frame beginning at the first base. A cohort of 25 to 30 patients with locally advanced or metastatic urothelial carcinoma, treated at Memorial Sloan Kettering on a trial protocol, was included. Peripheral blood mononuclear cells were collected pretreatment and during treatment, at between 1 and 8 total time points per patient. The Qiagen DNeasy Blood extraction kit was used to purify genomic DNA from total PBMCs and tumor samples. PBMCs were collected pretreatment and during treatment, and were isolated and stored as previously described. Concerning this clone: Its antigen specificity is not known. No base quality values were provided; no much bigger clone lies one nucleotide off.

Each PCR received spiked-in synthetic TCR analog templates so that absolute template abundance could be estimated from read counts. The immunoSEQ assay was used to amplify TCRbeta CDR3 regions from genomic DNA with bias-controlled V and J gene primers. Sequencing of rearranged TCRbeta segments was performed at approximately 20X coverage. As for how the authors treated the data: Sequencing errors were corrected by clustering, and CDR3s were annotated against IMGT so that V, D and J genes could be assigned. Downstream analyses used only productive TCRbeta rearrangements and left out out-of-frame or stop-codon sequences. To compute clonality, Shannon entropy was normalized by the log of the number of unique productive sequences and then subtracted from one. Fisher's exact test with Benjamini-Hochberg correction, at a threshold of adjusted p below 0.01, was used to find clones that differed between time points or between blood and tumor. Not all clones reach the TCRdb copy of this immuneACCESS table, which keeps in-frame sequences only. Checked studies attribute under half of the gap to unresolved V genes and leave the rest unexplained. The DNA was the basis for D and trimming; V, J and clone size are from that table. The sample table holds 55,000 to 85,000 clones, of which roughly nine tenths were seen once. The leading ten clones occupy 3% to 4% of the sample.

This TCR came from a man between 60 and 75 years old with urothelial cancer. Here the chain combines TRBV14 and TRBJ1-3; TRBD1 lines up with 9 middle nucleotides. The sample here was PBMCs, taken around atezolizumab (anti-PD-L1) treatment. The CDR3 region has the sequence CASSNRGQGNTIYF. The DNA reads as follows: TGTGCCAGCAGCAACAGGGGGCAGGGAAACACCATATATTTT.